This T cell receptor beta chain originates from a study of blood T cell repertoires in COVID-19. Data came from immunoSEQ multiplex PCR; TCRdb stores just in-frame clones and leaves some out. Among a few hundred thousand clones listed, about 92% were seen once. Assignment of participants to cohorts was predicated upon participant-reported clinical history. The ends were cut back, 5 bases at V and 4 bases at J, with 8 bases in the middle. This CDR3 is built from 13 residues. In germline, CDR1 is MNHEY, CDR2 SVGAGI. The sequenced material came from PBMCs or T cells enriched from blood (not recorded which). J is TRBJ2-2 and V is TRBV6-5; D call uncertain. The receptor comes from a woman under 40 who had recovered from COVID-19. The CDR3 spells CASSPPVTGELFF. The CDR3 nucleotides read TGTGCCAGCAGTCCCCCAGTCACCGGGGAGCTGTTTTTT.